This T cell receptor beta chain came from a study of high-grade serous ovarian cancer treatment subgroups. Study details: Each sample yielded on average roughly 7,000 unique TCR beta rearrangements from some 15,000 reads. Study results and caveats: Same-patient tumor repertoires overlapped at roughly 0.095 to 0.8; different patients barely overlapped. Higher neoantigen levels went with greater TCR clonal relatedness.

Looked up from germline, CDR1 is SGHTA and CDR2 is FQGNSA. V was pared by 8 bases and J by 8 bases, with 16 bases between. The CDR3 is 13 residues long. The tumor samples were collected prior to definitive surgery or chemotherapy. Measured with immunoSEQ multiplex PCR; TCRdb has only the in-frame clones, and not every one. In the table there are about 8,000 clones, roughly 66% of which are singletons. Regarding this clone: What it binds is unknown.

The rearrangement links TRBV7-2 to TRBJ2-4; TRBD2 might be the D (5 bases). Input material: tumor tissue. The clonotype was recovered from a human donor with high-grade serous ovarian cancer. CDR3 protein: CASSGSLVDIQYF. CDR3 bases: TGTGCCAGCTCGGGGTCTTTAGTAGACATTCAGTACTTC.